What follows describes a single T cell receptor (beta chain). The target antigen is unknown. This CDR3 is built from 17 residues. Germline V gene data show CDR1 as LNHNV and CDR2 as YYDKDF (reference sequence). J gave up 4 bases and V 5 bases, and 15 bases lay outside the gene matches. Primers used in a second PCR of about 6 to 12 cycles were a sample-barcoded 5' primer and a J-beta primer mix. Every molecule of cDNA carried a tag from a template-switch adaptor with 12 random nucleotides. TCRdb re-analysed the 5' RACE reads in MiXCR, keeping a single row per CDR3 protein. Seen here are about 830,000 distinct CDR3 sequences, 55% to 70% observed once, and the top ten hold about 20%. Aged about 6 to 100, donors were systemically healthy Caucasians from Russia. The data are from a study of blood T cells in healthy people across ages. Study observations and caveats: Roughly linearly, TCR beta diversity per million T cells fell as age increased.

The J gene is TRBJ2-3, the V gene TRBV15; the match to TRBD2 covers 7 bases. What was sequenced was blood. The TCR sequence derives from a young man in good health. CDR3 nucleotides: TGTGCCACCAGCCCCCGCGCTAGGGGACTAAGTGCAGATACGCAGTATTTT. Its translation: CATSPRARGLSADTQYF.